This passage covers 20 T cell receptor beta chains from one sample sequenced in a study of T cell responses to AZD1222 COVID-19 vaccine. TCRdb's copy holds only in-frame clones and misses some; the assay was immunoSEQ multiplex PCR. The sample comprises roughly 110,000 clones, about 89% of which are singletons, and about 7% rests with the top ten. Sequenced material: peripheral blood, taken on day 0 of AZD1222 vaccination. The source is an adult in good health.

CDR3: CASSSGTGASPLHF. As DNA, the CDR3 is TGTGCCAGCAGCAGCGGGACAGGGGCTTCACCCCTCCACTTT. The V and J genes are TRBV7-9 and TRBJ1-6; the match to TRBD1 covers 10 bases. The ends lost 5 bases at V and 9 bases at J; junction bases unmatched: 4. Germline V CDR1 and CDR2: SEHNR, FQNEAQ (reference sequence). The CDR3 consists of 14 residues.

The chain combines TRBV6-2 or TRBV6-3 with TRBJ1-2; possibly TRBD1 for D (5 bases). The V end was cut by 6 bases, the J end by 8 bases, with 13 bases between. The CDR3 spans 12 residues. Per the germline V gene, CDR1 is MNHEY and CDR2 is SVGEGT. As DNA, the CDR3 is TGTGCCAGCAGCCCAGGGAATAGAGGCTACACCTTC. It specifies CASSPGNRGYTF.

The rearrangement joins TRBV18 to TRBJ1-4; tentatively, D is TRBD1 (6 bases). V was cut by 6 bases and J by 5 bases, with 19 bases left in between. The CDR3 consists of 16 residues. The germline CDR1 and CDR2 sequences are KGHSH and LQKENI. CDR3 nucleotide sequence: TGTGCCAGCTCTCCCGGAGGGGGATCCAAGAATGAAAAACTGTTTTTT. Its protein is CASSPGGGSKNEKLFF.

The chain links TRBV27 to TRBJ1-5; a weak D match, TRBD1 (6 bases). V was clipped by 5 bases and J by 7 bases, with 12 bases between them. The CDR3 runs to 13 residues. CDR1 MNHEY and CDR2 SMNVEV come from the germline V gene (reference sequence). This CDR3 is CASSHRVRQPQHF. The CDR3 DNA reads TGTGCCAGCAGTCACAGGGTAAGGCAGCCCCAGCATTTT.

The chain links TRBV6-1 to TRBJ2-1; no reliable D call. V gave up 4 bases and J gave up 1 base, with 20 bases separating them. The CDR3 runs 18 residues. Per germline, CDR1 MNHNS and CDR2 SASEGT. The CDR3 DNA reads TGTGCCAGCAGTGCCCTTGTGACCTCCTCTTTGTCCTACAATGAGCAGTTCTTC. Protein sequence: CASSALVTSSLSYNEQFF.

This chain uses TRBV29-1 with TRBJ1-2; no reliable D call. Germline V gene sequence: CDR1 SQVTM, CDR2 ANQGSEA. This CDR3 is 12 amino acids long. Trimming took 6 bases from V and 1 from J, leaving 9 bases between them. The DNA of the CDR3 is TGCAGCGTAGACGACTTTAACTATGGCTACACCTTC. Residues: CSVDDFNYGYTF.

The CDR3 reads CASSSGTASSPYEQYF. In nucleotides, the CDR3 is TGTGCCAGCAGCTCCGGGACGGCAAGTTCCCCGTACGAGCAGTACTTC. The rearrangement uses TRBV28 and TRBJ2-7, with D perhaps matching TRBD1 or TRBD2 (5 bases each). The CDR3 is 16 residues long. The germline CDR1 and CDR2 sequences are MDHEN and SYDVKM. The ends were cut back, 6 bases at V and 4 bases at J, with 22 bases in the middle. The full variable domain, in which reference TRBV28 and TRBJ2-7 provide the parts outside the CDR3, is DVKVTQSSRYLVKRTGEKVFLECVQDMDHENMFWYRQDPGLGLRLIYFSYDVKMKEKGDIPEGYSVSREKKERFSLILESASTNQTSMYLCASSSGTASSPYEQYFGPGTRLTVT.

This clone was observed a single time. The chain combines TRBV5-1 with TRBJ2-5; D is uncertain. Germline V gene lookup returns CDR1 SGHRS and CDR2 YFSETQ. The CDR3 is 12 residues long. V lost 0 bases, J lost 5 bases, and 5 bases lay in between. CDR3 nucleotide sequence: TGCGCCAGCAGCTTGGATCGCGAGACCCAGTACTTC. It yields the protein CASSLDRETQYF.

This chain connects TRBV4-3 to TRBJ2-7; 9 bases map to TRBD2. The CDR3 has 17 residues. The germline V gene has CDR1 LGHNA and CDR2 YSLEER. The V segment lost 0 bases and the J segment 2 bases; nucleotides outside the gene matches: 8. As DNA, the CDR3 is TGCGCCAGCAGCCAAGAGTTCGCTAGCGGGATAACCTACGAGCAGTACTTC. Its protein product is CASSQEFASGITYEQYF.

The chain has TRBV3-1 (or the pseudogene TRBV3-2) and TRBJ2-7, with 7 positions matching TRBD2. The CDR3 runs to 14 residues. V shed 2 bases and J 3 bases; nucleotides not matched to a gene: 4. Germline CDR1 reads LGHDT; CDR2 reads YNNKEL (reference sequence). CDR3 sequence: CASSQRGLYYEQYF. CDR3 nucleotide sequence: TGTGCCAGCAGCCAAAGGGGACTATACTACGAGCAGTACTTC.

This chain links TRBV14 with TRBJ1-1, with 12 bases that match TRBD1. Germline CDR1 is SGHDN and CDR2 is FVKESK. The ends lost 1 base at V and 4 bases at J; junction bases unmatched: 13. This CDR3 comprises 19 residues. The CDR3 loop is CASSQVWGDRGQLGTEAFF. The CDR3, as DNA: TGTGCCAGCAGCCAAGTATGGGGGGACAGGGGGCAACTGGGCACTGAAGCTTTCTTT.

This chain joins TRBV6-5 and TRBJ1-5; TRBD1 might be the D (5 bases). V lost 2 bases, J lost 3 bases, and 14 bases lay in between. Germline CDR1 is MNHEY and CDR2 is SVGAGI. CDR3 length: 16 residues. The CDR3 coding sequence is TGTGCCAGCAGTTACAAGACGGGGACCCTCAATCAGCCCCAGCATTTT. It specifies CASSYKTGTLNQPQHF.

The chain links TRBV6-5 to TRBJ1-3; 9 nucleotides agree with TRBD1. This CDR3 is 14 amino acids long. V gave up 5 bases and J gave up 2 bases; unmatched junction bases: 1. Germline V gene sequence: CDR1 MNHEY, CDR2 SVGAGI. The CDR3 nucleotides are TGTGCCAGCAGTCGGGACAGGGCTGGAAACACCATATATTTT. It is translated as CASSRDRAGNTIYF.

Only a few counts were recorded for this clone. The chain couples TRBV6-2 or TRBV6-3 to TRBJ1-1; no definite D call. The V and J ends lost 0 bases and 1 base respectively, with 6 bases between them. Germline lookup yields CDR1 MNHEY and CDR2 SVGEGT. The CDR3 loop spans 14 amino acids. CDR3 sequence: CASSYSGGNTEAFF. CDR3 DNA: TGTGCCAGCAGTTACTCAGGAGGGAACACTGAAGCTTTCTTT.

The chain links TRBV7-3 to TRBJ2-1; D ambiguous. V was trimmed by 5 bases and J by 3 bases, leaving 17 bases between them. The germline CDR1 and CDR2 sequences are SGHTA and FQGTGA. The CDR3 sequence is 16 residues long. The CDR3 reads CASSVNRDSYYNEQFF. The CDR3 coding sequence is TGTGCCAGCAGCGTCAACAGAGATTCATACTACAATGAGCAGTTCTTC.

The DNA of the CDR3 is TGTGCCAGTAGTAACGGATGGATGCAGCCCCAGCATTTT. Its protein product is CASSNGWMQPQHF. The J gene is TRBJ1-5, the V gene TRBV19; D is undetermined. Looked up from germline, CDR1 is LNHDA and CDR2 is SQIVND (reference sequence). Trimming shortened V by 4 bases and J by 7 bases, and 11 bases separated the two germline ends. The CDR3 runs 13 residues.

The chain combines TRBV6-4 with TRBJ2-2; TRBD1 or TRBD2 may be the D gene (5 bases each). The CDR3 length is 15 residues. V dropped 8 bases and J dropped 0 bases, with 13 bases sitting between them. Germline V CDR1 and CDR2: MRHNA, SNTAGT. CDR3 protein: CASSRDGTNTGELFF. As DNA, the CDR3 is TGTGCCAGCTCCCGGGACGGGACGAACACCGGGGAGCTGTTTTTT.

CDR3 nucleotides: TGTGCCAGCAGCGCTAGCGGGGTGAGCTCCTACGAGCAGTACTTC. It is translated as CASSASGVSSYEQYF. The rearrangement links TRBV7-2 to TRBJ2-7; 9 nucleotides agree with TRBD2. The germline gives CDR1 SGHTA, CDR2 FQGNSA. The CDR3 contains 15 residues. The V and J ends lost 5 bases and 0 bases, in that order; junction bases with no gene match: 5.

This CDR3 is CAWTGLALETQYF. Written as DNA, the CDR3 is TGTGCCTGGACGGGACTAGCGCTAGAGACCCAGTACTTC. This chain links TRBV30 with TRBJ2-5, with TRBD2 matching 10 bases. CDR1 and CDR2 from the germline V gene are GTSNPN and SVGIG (reference sequence). This CDR3 has 13 residues. The V segment lost 4 bases and the J segment 4 bases; nucleotides outside the gene matches: 3. Using reference TRBV30 and TRBJ2-5 for the parts outside the CDR3, the full variable domain is SQTIHQWPATLVQPVGSPLSLECTVEGTSNPNLYWYRQAAGRGLQLLFYSVGIGQISSEVPQNLSASRPQDRQFILSSKKLLLSDSGFYLCAWTGLALETQYFGPGTRLLVL.

The chain uses TRBV11-2 and TRBJ2-3, with TRBD2 as a possible D gene (7 bases). V was shortened by 0 bases and J by 2 bases, with 24 bases between the two germline ends. The CDR3 runs to 20 residues. CDR1 and CDR2 (germline): SGHAT, FQNNGV. The CDR3 reads CASSLEWGGLVLKHTDTQYF. The CDR3 DNA is TGTGCCAGCAGCTTAGAGTGGGGGGGCCTCGTTCTTAAACACACAGATACGCAGTATTTT. Supplemented by reference TRBV11-2 and TRBJ2-3, the full variable domain reads EAGVAQSPRYKIIEKRQSVAFWCNPISGHATLYWYQQILGQGPKLLIQFQNNGVVDDSQLPKDRFSAERLKGVDSTLKIQPAKLEDSAVYLCASSLEWGGLVLKHTDTQYFGPGTRLTVL.